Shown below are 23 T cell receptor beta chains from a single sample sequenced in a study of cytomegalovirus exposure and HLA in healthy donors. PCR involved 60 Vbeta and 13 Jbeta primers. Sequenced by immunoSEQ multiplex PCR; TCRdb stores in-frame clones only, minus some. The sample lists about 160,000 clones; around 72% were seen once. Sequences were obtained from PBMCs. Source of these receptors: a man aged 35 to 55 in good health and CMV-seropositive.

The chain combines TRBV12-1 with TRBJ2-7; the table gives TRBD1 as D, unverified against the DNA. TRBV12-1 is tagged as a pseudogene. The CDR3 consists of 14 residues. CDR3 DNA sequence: TGTGCCAGCAGCTTTGCGGGCAGGCGCTACGAGCAGTACTTC. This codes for CASSFAGRRYEQYF.

CDR3 coding DNA: TGTGCCAGCAGCTTAGTAGTGAATTCTAACTATGGCTACACCTTC. This sequence encodes CASSLVVNSNYGYTF. The V gene is TRBV7-9, the J gene TRBJ1-2; D remains ambiguous. The CDR3 spans 15 residues. V lost 1 base and J lost 0, with 9 bases in between. In germline, CDR1 is SEHNR, CDR2 FQNEAQ (reference sequence). Full variable domain (rest looked up from reference TRBV7-9 and TRBJ1-2): DTGVSQNPRHKITKRGQNVTFRCDPISEHNRLYWYRQTLGQGPEFLTYFQNEAQLEKSRLLSDRFSAERPKGSFSTLEIQRTEQGDSAMYLCASSLVVNSNYGYTFGSGTRLTVV.

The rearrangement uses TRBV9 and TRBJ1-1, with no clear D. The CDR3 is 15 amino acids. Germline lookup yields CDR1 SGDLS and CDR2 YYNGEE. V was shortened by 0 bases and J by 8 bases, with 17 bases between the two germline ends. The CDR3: CASSVVGNGGPEAFF. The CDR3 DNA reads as TGTGCCAGCAGCGTAGTCGGGAATGGAGGACCCGAAGCTTTCTTT. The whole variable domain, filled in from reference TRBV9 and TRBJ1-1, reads DSGVTQTPKHLITATGQRVTLRCSPRSGDLSVYWYQQSLDQGLQFLIQYYNGEERAKGNILERFSAQQFPDLHSELNLSSLELGDSALYFCASSVVGNGGPEAFFGQGTRLTVV.

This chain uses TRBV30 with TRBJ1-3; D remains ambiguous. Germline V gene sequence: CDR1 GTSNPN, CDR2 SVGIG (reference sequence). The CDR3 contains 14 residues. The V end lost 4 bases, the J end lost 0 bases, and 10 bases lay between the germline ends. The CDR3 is CAWISGDSGNTIYF. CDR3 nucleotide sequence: TGTGCCTGGATTTCCGGGGACTCTGGAAACACCATATATTTT.

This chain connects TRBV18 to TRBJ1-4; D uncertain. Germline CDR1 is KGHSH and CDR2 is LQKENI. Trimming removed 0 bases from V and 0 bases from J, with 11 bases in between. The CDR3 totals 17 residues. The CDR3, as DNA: TGTGCCAGCTCACCACCCGTCGCGGAACCAACTAATGAAAAACTGTTTTTT. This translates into CASSPPVAEPTNEKLFF.

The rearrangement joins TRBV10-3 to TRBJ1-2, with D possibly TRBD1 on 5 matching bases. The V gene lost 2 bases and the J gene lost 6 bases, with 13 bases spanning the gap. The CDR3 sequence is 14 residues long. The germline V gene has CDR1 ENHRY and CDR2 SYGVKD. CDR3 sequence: CAISEGAGEDGYTF. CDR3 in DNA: TGTGCCATCAGTGAGGGGGCGGGGGAAGATGGCTACACCTTC.

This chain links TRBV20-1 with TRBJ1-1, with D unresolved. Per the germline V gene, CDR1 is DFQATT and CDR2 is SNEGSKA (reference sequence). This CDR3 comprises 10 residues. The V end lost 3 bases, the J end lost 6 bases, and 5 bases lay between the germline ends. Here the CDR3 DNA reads TGCAGTGCTAGTATAGCTGAAGCTTTCTTT. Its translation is CSASIAEAFF.

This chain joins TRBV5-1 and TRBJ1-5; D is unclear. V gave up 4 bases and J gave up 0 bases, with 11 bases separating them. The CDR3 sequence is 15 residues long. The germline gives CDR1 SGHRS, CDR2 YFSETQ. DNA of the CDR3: TGCGCCAGCAGCCCCAGAGGCGGTAGCAATCAGCCCCAGCATTTT. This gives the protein CASSPRGGSNQPQHF.

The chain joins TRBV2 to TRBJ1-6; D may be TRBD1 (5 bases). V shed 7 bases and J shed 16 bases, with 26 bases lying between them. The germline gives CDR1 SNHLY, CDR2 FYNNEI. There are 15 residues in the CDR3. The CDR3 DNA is TGTGCCAGCACCACGGGGGGACTGGGAACCGGGTTACTCCACTTT. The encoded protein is CASTTGGLGTGLLHF.

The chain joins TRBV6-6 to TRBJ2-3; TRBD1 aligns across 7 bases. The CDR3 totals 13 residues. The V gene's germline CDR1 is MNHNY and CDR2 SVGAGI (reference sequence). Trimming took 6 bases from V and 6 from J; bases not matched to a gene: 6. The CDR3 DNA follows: TGTGCCAGCAGCCGTTCGACAGGGGATACGCAGTATTTT. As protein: CASSRSTGDTQYF.

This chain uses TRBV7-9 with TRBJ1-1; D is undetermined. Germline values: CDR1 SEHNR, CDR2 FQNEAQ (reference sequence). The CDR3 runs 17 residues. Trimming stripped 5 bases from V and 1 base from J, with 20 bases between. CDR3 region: CASSTNGVGVQNTEAFF. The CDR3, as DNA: TGTGCCAGCAGCACCAACGGGGTTGGGGTACAGAACACTGAAGCTTTCTTT.

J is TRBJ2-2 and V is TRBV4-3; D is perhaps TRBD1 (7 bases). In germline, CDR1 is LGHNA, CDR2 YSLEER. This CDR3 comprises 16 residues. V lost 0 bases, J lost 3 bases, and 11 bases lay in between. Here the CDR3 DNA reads TGCGCCAGCAGCCAAGAGGTCAGGGGGGACACCGGGGAGCTGTTTTTT. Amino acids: CASSQEVRGDTGELFF.

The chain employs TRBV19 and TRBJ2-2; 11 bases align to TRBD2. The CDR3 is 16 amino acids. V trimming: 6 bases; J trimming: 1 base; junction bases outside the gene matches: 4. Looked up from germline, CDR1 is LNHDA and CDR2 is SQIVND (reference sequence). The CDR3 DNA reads TGTGCCAGTAGCACAACTAGCGGGGGGAACACCGGGGAGCTGTTTTTT. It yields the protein CASSTTSGGNTGELFF.

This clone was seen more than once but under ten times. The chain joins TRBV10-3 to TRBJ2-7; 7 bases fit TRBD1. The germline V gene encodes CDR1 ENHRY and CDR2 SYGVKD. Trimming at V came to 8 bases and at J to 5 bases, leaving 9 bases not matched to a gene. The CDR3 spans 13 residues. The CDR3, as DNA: TGTGCCATCGGGACAGTCAAGGTCCACGAGCAGTACTTC. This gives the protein CAIGTVKVHEQYF.

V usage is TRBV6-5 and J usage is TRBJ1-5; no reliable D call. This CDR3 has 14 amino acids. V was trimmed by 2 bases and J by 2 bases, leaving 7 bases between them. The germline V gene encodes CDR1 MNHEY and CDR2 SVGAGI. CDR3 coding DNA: TGTGCCAGCAGTTACGCGTCTGGCAATCAGCCCCAGCATTTT. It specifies CASSYASGNQPQHF.

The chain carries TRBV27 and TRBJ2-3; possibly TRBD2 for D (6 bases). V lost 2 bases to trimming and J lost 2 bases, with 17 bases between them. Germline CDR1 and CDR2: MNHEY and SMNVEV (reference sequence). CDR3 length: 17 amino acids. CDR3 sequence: CASSLNGRRGATDTQYF. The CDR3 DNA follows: TGTGCCAGCAGTTTAAACGGTCGGAGGGGAGCCACAGATACGCAGTATTTT.

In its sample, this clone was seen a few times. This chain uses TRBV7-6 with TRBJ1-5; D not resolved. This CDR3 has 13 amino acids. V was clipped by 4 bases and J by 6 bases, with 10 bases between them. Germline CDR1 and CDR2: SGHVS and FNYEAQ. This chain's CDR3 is CASSSETFQPQHF. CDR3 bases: TGTGCCAGCAGCTCGGAGACCTTTCAGCCCCAGCATTTT.

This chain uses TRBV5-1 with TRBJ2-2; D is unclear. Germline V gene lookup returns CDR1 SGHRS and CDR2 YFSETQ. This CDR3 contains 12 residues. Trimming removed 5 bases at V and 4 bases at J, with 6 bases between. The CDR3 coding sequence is TGCGCCAGCAGGTGGAGCACCGGGGAGCTGTTTTTT. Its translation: CASRWSTGELFF.

The CDR3 protein is CASSLPTSGAYNEQFF. The CDR3, as DNA: TGTGCCAGCAGCTTGCCAACTAGCGGGGCCTACAATGAGCAGTTCTTC. The V and J genes are TRBV5-4 and TRBJ2-1; 10 bases map to TRBD2. V was clipped by 1 base and J by 2 bases; unmatched bases: 3. The length of the CDR3 is 16 residues. From germline, CDR1 is SGHNT and CDR2 YYREEE (reference sequence).

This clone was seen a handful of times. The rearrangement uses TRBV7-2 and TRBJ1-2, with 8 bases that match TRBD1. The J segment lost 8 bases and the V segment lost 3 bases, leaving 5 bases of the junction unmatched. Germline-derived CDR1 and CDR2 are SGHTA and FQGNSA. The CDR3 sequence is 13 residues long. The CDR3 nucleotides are TGTGCCAGCAGCTTGGGCAGGGGGCAGGGCTACACCTTC. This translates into CASSLGRGQGYTF.

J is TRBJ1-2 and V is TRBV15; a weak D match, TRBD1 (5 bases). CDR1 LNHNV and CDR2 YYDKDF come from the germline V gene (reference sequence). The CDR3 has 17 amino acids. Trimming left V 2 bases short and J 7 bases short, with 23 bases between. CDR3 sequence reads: CATSRSPLSYAGPGYTF. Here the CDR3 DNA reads TGTGCCACCAGCAGAAGCCCATTAAGCTACGCGGGACCTGGCTACACCTTC.

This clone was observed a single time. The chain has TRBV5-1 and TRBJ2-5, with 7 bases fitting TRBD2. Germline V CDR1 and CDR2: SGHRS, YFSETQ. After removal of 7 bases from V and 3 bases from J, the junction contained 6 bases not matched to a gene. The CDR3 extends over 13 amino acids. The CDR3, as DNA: TGCGCCAGCTCGGGGGGAGCCAAAGAGACCCAGTACTTC. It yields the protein CASSGGAKETQYF.

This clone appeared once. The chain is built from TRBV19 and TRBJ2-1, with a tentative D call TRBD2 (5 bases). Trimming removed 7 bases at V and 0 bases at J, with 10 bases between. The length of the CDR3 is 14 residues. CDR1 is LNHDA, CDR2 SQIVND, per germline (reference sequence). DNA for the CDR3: TGTGCCAGTACCGCGAGGGACTCCTACAATGAGCAGTTCTTC. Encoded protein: CASTARDSYNEQFF.